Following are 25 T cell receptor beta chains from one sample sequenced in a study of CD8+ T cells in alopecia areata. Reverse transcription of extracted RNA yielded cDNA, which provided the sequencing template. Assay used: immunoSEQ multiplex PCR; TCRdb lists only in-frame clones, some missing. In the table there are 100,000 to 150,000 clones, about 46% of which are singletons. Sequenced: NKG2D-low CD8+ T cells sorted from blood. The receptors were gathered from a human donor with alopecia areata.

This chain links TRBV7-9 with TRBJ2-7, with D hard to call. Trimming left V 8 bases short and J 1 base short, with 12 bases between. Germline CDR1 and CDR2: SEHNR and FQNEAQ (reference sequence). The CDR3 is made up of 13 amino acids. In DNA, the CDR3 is TGTGCCAGCGGGCCGCCAGGTTCCTACGAGCAGTACTTC. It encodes CASGPPGSYEQYF.

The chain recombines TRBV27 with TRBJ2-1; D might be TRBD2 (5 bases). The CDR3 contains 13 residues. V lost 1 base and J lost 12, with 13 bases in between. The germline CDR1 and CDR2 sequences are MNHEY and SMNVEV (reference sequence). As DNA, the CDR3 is TGTGCCAGCAGTTTATGGGCCGGGAAGGCGCAGTTCTTC. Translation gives CASSLWAGKAQFF.

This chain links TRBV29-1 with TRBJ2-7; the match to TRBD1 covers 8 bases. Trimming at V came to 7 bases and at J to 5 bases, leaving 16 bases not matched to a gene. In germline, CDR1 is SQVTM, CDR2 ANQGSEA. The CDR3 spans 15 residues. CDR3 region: CSAYPGQGARDEQYF. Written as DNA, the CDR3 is TGCAGCGCATACCCTGGGCAGGGGGCGCGGGACGAGCAGTACTTC.

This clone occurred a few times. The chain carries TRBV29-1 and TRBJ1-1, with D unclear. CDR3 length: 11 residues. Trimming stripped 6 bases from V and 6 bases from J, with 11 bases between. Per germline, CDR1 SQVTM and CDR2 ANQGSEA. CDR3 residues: CSVPLQAEAFF. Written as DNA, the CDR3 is TGCAGCGTCCCCCTCCAGGCTGAAGCTTTCTTT. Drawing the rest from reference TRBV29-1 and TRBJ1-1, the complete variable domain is SAVISQKPSRDICQRGTSLTIQCQVDSQVTMMFWYRQQPGQSLTLIATANQGSEATYESGFVIDKFPISRPNLTFSTLTVSNMSPEDSSIYLCSVPLQAEAFFGQGTRLTVV.

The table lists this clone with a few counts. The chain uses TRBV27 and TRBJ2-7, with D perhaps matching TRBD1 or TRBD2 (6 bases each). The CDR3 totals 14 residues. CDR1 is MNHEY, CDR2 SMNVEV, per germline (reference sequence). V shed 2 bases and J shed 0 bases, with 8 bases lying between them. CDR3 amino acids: CASSLAGHSYEQYF. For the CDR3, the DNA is TGTGCCAGCAGTTTAGCGGGACACTCCTACGAGCAGTACTTC.

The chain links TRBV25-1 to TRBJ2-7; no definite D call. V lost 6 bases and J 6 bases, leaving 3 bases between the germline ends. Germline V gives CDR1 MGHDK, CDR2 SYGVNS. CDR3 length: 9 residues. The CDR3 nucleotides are TGTGCCAGCAGCCCCGAGCAGTACTTC. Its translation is CASSPEQYF.

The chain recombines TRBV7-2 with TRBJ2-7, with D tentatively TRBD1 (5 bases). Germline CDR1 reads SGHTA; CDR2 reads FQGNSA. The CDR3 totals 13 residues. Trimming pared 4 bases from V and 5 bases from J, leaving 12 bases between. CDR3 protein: CASSWATVHEQYF. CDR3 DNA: TGTGCCAGCAGCTGGGCGACAGTCCACGAGCAGTACTTC.

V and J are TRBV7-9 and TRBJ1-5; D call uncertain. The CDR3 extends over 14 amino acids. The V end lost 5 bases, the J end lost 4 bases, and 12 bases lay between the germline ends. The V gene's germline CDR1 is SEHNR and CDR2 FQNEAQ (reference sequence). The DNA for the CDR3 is TGTGCCAGCAGCCTACCCGGCTTAAATCAGCCCCAGCATTTT. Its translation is CASSLPGLNQPQHF.

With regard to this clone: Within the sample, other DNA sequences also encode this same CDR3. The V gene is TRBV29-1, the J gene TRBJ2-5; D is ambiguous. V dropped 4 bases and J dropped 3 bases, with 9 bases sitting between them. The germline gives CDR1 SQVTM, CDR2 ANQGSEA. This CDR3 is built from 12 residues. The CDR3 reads CSVVGDEETQYF. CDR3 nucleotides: TGCAGCGTTGTTGGGGATGAAGAGACCCAGTACTTC. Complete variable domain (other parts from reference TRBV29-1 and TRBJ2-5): SAVISQKPSRDICQRGTSLTIQCQVDSQVTMMFWYRQQPGQSLTLIATANQGSEATYESGFVIDKFPISRPNLTFSTLTVSNMSPEDSSIYLCSVVGDEETQYFGPGTRLLVL.

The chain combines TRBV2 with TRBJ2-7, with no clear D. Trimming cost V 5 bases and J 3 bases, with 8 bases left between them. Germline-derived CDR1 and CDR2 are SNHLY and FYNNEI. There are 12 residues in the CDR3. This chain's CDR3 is CASSLTVYEQYF. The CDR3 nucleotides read TGTGCCAGCAGTTTGACTGTCTACGAGCAGTACTTC.

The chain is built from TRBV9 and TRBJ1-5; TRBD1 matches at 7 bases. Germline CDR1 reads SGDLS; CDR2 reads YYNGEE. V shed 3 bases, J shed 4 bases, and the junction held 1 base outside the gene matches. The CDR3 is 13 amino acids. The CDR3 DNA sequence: TGTGCCAGCAGCGCACAGGGGAATCAGCCCCAGCATTTT. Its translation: CASSAQGNQPQHF.

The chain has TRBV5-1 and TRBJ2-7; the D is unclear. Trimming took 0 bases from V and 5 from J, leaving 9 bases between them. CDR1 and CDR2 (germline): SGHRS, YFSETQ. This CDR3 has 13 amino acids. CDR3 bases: TGCGCCAGCAGCTTGGAAGTATTTGACGAGCAGTACTTC. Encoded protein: CASSLEVFDEQYF.

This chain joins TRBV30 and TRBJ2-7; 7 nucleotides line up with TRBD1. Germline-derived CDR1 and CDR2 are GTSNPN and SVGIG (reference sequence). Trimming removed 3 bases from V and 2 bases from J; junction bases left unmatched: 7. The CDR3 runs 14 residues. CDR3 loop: CAWRNRDRAYEQYF. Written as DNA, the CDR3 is TGTGCCTGGAGGAACCGGGACAGAGCCTACGAGCAGTACTTC. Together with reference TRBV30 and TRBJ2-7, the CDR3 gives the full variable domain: SQTIHQWPATLVQPVGSPLSLECTVEGTSNPNLYWYRQAAGRGLQLLFYSVGIGQISSEVPQNLSASRPQDRQFILSSKKLLLSDSGFYLCAWRNRDRAYEQYFGPGTRLTVT.

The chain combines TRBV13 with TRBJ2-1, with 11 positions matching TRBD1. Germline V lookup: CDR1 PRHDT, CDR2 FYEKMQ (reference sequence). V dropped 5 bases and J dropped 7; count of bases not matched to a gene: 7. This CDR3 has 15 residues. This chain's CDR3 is CASSIGTGGGNEQFF. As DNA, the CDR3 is TGTGCCAGCAGCATCGGGACAGGGGGAGGAAATGAGCAGTTCTTC.

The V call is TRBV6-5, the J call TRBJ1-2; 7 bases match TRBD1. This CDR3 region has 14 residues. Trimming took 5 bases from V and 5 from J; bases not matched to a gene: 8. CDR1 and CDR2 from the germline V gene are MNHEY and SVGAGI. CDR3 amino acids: CASSPDRDPYGYTF. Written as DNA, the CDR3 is TGTGCCAGCAGTCCTGACAGGGACCCTTATGGCTACACCTTC.

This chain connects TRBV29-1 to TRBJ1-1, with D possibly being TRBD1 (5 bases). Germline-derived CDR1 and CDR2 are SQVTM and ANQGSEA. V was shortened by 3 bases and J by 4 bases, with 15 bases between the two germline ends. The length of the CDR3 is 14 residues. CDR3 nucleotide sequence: TGCAGCGTTGAGGGGCTTGATGATAGCACTGAAGCTTTCTTT. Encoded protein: CSVEGLDDSTEAFF.

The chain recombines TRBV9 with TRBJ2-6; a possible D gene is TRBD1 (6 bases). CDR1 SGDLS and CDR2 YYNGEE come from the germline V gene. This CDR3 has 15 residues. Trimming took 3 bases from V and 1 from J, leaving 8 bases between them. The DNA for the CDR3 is TGTGCCAGCAGCGCTAGGGGGTCTGGGGCCAACGTCCTGACTTTC. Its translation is CASSARGSGANVLTF.

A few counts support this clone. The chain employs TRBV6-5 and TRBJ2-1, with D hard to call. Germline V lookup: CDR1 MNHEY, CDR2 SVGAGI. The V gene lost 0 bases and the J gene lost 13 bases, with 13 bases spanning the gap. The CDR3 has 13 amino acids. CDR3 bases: TGTGCCAGCAGTTACTCAGACGAGGTCGAACAGTTCTTC. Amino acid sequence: CASSYSDEVEQFF.

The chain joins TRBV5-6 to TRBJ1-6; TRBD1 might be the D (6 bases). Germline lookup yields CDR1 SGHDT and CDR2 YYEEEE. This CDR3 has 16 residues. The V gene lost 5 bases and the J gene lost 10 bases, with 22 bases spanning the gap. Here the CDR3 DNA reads TGTGCCAGCAGTCAACAGGGTTACATCCGCGAGTCACCCCTCCACTTT. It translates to CASSQQGYIRESPLHF.

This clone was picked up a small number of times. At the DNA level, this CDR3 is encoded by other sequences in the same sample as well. This CDR3 reads CSARESSYEQYF. The CDR3 bases are TGCAGCGCTCGGGAGAGCTCCTACGAGCAGTACTTC. This chain connects TRBV29-1 to TRBJ2-7; possibly TRBD2 for D (6 bases). The CDR3 has 12 residues. V lost 7 bases to trimming and J lost 0 bases, with 10 bases between them. CDR1 and CDR2 (germline): SQVTM, ANQGSEA.

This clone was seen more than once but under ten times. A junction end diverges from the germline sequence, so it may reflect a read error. The CDR3 region has the DNA TGCGGCGGCCGACAGGTGAAATCTGGGGCCAACGTCCTGACTTTC. Encoded protein: CGGRQVKSGANVLTF. The genes are TRBV19 and TRBJ2-6; D might be TRBD1 (6 bases). There are 15 residues in the CDR3. Germline V gives CDR1 LNHDA, CDR2 SQIVND (reference sequence).

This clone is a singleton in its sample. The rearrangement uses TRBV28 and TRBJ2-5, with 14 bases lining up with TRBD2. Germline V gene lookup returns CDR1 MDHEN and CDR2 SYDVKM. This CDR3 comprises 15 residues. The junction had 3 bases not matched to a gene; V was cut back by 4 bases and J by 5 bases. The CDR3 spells CASSSRTSGGETQYF. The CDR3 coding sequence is TGTGCCAGCAGTTCCCGGACTAGCGGGGGGGAGACCCAGTACTTC.

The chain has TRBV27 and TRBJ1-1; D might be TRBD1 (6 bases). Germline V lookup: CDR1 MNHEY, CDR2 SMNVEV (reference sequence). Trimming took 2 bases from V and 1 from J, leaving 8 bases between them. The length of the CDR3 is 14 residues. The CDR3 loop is CASSLGTPNTEAFF. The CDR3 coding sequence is TGTGCCAGCAGTTTAGGGACACCGAACACTGAAGCTTTCTTT.

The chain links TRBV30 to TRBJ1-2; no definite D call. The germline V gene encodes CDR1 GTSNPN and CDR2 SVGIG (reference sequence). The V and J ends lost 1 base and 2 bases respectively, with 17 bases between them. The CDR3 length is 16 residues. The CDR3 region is CAWSGEVSNRNYGYTF. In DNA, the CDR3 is TGTGCCTGGAGTGGGGAAGTGTCCAATAGGAACTATGGCTACACCTTC.

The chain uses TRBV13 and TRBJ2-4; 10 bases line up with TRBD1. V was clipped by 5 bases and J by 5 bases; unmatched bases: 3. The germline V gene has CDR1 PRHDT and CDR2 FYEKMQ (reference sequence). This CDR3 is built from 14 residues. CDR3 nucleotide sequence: TGTGCCAGCAGCCTCGGGACAGGGGAAAACATTCAGTACTTC. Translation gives CASSLGTGENIQYF.